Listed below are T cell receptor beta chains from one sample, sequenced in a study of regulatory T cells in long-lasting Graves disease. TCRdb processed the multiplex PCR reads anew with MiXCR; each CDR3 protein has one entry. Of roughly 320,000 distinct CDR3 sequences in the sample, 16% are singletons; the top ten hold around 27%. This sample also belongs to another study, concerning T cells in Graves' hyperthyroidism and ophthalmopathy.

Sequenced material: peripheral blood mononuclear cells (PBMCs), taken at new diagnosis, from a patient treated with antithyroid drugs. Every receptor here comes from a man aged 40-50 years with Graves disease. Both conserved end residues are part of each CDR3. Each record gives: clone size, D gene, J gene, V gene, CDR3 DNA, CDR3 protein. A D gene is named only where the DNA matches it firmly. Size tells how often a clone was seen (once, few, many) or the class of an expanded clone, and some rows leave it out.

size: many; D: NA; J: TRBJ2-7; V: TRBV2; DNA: TGTGCCAGCAGTCCACTGGGGACCTGGGCGGGCGAGCAGTACTTC; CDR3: CASSPLGTWAGEQYF
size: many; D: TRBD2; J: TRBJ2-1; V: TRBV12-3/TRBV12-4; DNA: TGTGCCAGCAGTTTAAACCAGCGGGGGCCCTACAATGAGCAGTTCTTC; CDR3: CASSLNQRGPYNEQFF
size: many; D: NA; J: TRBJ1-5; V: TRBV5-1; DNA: TGCGCCAGCAGCTTGGCCGGACGGGAAGGGCAGCCCCAGCATTTT; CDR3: CASSLAGREGQPQHF
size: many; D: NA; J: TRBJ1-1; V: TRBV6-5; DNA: TGTGCCAGCAGTTACTCCCAGGGTGGGAACACTGAAGCTTTCTTT; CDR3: CASSYSQGGNTEAFF
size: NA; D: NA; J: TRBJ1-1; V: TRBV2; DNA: TGTGCCAGCAGTGAAAGAGGGACTTCGGCTTTCTTT; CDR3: CASSERGTSAFF
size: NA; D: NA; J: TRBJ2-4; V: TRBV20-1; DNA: TGCAGTGCTAGAACAGCGGCAGAAAACATTCAGTACTTC; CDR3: CSARTAAENIQYF
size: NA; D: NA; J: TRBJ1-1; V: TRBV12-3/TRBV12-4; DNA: TGTGCCAGCAGCGTGTTACTAAACACTGAAGCTTTCTTT; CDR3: CASSVLLNTEAFF
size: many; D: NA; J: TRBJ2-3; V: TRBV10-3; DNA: TGTGCCATCAGTGAGCGCAGGGAAACAGATACGCAGTATTTT; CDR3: CAISERRETDTQYF
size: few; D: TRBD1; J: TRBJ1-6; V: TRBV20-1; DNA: TGCAGTGCTAGAACCAGGGGGCGCGGAGATTCACCCCTCCACTTT; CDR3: CSARTRGRGDSPLHF
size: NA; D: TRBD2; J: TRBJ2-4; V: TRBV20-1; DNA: TGCAGTGCTAGATCTAGCGGGGGGCTTGACATTCAGTACTTC; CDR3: CSARSSGGLDIQYF
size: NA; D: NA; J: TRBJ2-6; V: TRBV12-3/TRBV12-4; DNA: TGTGCCAGCAGTTCAACGGACGGCGCTGGGGCCAACGTCCTGACTTTC; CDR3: CASSSTDGAGANVLTF
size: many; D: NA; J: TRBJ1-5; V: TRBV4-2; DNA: TGCGCCAGCAGCCAAGATGGGAATCAGCCCCAGCATTTT; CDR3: CASSQDGNQPQHF
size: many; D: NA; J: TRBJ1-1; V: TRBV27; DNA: TGTGCCAGCAGGGCGGTTAGCTGGTTCACTGAAGCTTTCTTT; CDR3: CASRAVSWFTEAFF
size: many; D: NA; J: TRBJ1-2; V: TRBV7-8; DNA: TGTGCCAGCAGCTTAGTTCTCGGGGGGGGCCCTGGAGGCTACACCTTC; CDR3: CASSLVLGGGPGGYTF
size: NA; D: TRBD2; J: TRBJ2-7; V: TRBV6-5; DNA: TGTGCCTGCAGTTACCTTGGGGGTAGCGGGTCGTACTCCTACGAGCAGTACTTC; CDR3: CACSYLGGSGSYSYEQYF
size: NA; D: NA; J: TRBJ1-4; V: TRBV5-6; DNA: TGTGCCAGCAGTCCCACAGGGCGGACTAATGAAAAACTGTTTTTT; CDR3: CASSPTGRTNEKLFF
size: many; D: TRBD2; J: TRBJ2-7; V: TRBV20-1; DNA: TGCAGTGCTAGAGGGGAGCGGGGGCCGTCCTACGAGCAGTACTTC; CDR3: CSARGERGPSYEQYF
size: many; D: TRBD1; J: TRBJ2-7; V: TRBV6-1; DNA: TGTGCCAGCAGGGGGGACAGGGCCTACGAGCAGTACTTC; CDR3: CASRGDRAYEQYF
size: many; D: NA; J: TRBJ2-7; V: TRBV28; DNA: TGTGCCAGCAGTTTACCCAGCTTTTACGAGCAGTACTTC; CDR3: CASSLPSFYEQYF
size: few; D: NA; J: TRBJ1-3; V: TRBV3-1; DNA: TGTGCCAGCAGCCAAGTTTCCCCAGATGGCTCTGGAAACACCATATATTTT; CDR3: CASSQVSPDGSGNTIYF
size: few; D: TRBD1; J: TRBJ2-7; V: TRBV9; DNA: TGTGCCAGCAGCGGAGGACAGGGGACGAGGAACGAGCAGTACTTC; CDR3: CASSGGQGTRNEQYF
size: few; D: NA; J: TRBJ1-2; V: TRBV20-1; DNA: TGCAGCCACTCTTCGGCGGGGCCGGCCTATGGCTACACCTTC; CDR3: CSHSSAGPAYGYTF
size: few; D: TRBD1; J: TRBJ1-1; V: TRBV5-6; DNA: TGTGCCAGCAGCTTATGGACAGGGTTGCCTGAAGCTTTCTTT; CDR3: CASSLWTGLPEAFF
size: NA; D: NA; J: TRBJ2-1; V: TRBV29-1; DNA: TGCAGCGTTGAAGATCTGGGTGGGAGCTTAGAGCAGTTCTTC; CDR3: CSVEDLGGSLEQFF
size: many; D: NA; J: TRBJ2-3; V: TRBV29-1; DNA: TGCAGCGTTGAACCAGGTGGGAGGACGACTACTAGCACAGATACGCAGTATTTT; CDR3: CSVEPGGRTTTSTDTQYF
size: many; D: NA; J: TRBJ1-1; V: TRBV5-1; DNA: TGCGCCAGCAGCCCATCGTCCCCAGGGATGGGGAACACTGAAGCTTTCTTT; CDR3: CASSPSSPGMGNTEAFF
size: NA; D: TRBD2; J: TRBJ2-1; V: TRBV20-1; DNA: TGCAGTGCTCCCTTAGCGGGGGGGCCCTACAATGAGCAGTTCTTC; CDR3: CSAPLAGGPYNEQFF
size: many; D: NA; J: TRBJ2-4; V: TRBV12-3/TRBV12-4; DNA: TGTGCCAGCAGTTCCCTCTCGACCAAAAACATTCAGTACTTC; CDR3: CASSSLSTKNIQYF
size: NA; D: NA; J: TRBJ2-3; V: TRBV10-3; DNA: TGTGCCATCGGTGCTTACACAGATACGCAGTATTTT; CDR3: CAIGAYTDTQYF
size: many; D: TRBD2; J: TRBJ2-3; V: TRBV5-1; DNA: TGCGCCAGCAGCTTTGTGCTAGCGGGAGCAGATACGCAGTATTTT; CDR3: CASSFVLAGADTQYF
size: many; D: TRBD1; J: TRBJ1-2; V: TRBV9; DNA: TGTGCCAGCAGCGTAGTGGCAGGGGGCAACTATGGCTACACCTTC; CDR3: CASSVVAGGNYGYTF
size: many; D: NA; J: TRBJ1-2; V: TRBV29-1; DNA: TGCAGCGCAGGGACGCAGATCTACACCTTC; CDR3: CSAGTQIYTF
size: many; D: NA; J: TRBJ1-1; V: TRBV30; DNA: TGTGCCTGGAGTCCCCGACAGGTGATCACTGAAGCTTTCTTT; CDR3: CAWSPRQVITEAFF
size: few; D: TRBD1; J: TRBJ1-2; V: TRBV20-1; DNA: TGCAGTGCTGGAAGGACAGGGAACTATGGCTACACCTTC; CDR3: CSAGRTGNYGYTF
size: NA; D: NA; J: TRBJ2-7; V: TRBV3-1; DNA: TGTGCCAGCAGCCTCCGCATAGGCGAGCAGTACTTC; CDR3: CASSLRIGEQYF
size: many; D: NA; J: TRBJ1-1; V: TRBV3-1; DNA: TGTGCCAGCAGCCAATCAGGGTTGGACGCTTTCTTT; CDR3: CASSQSGLDAFF
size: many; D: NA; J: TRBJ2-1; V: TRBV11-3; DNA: TGTGCCAGCAGCAGGGGGAGGGGGCCCTACAATGAGCAGTTCTTC; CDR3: CASSRGRGPYNEQFF
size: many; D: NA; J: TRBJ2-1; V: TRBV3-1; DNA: TGTGCCAGCAGCCAAGAGTGGCTCGGAAACAATGAGCAGTTCTTC; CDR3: CASSQEWLGNNEQFF
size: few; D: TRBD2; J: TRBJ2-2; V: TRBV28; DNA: TGTGCCAGCAGTCTAAGGACTAGCGGGGCTAACACCGGGGAGCTGTTTTTT; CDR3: CASSLRTSGANTGELFF
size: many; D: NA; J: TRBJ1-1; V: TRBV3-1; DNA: TGTGCCAGCAGCCAACAGGGAAGCCCTGAAGCTTTCTTT; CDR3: CASSQQGSPEAFF
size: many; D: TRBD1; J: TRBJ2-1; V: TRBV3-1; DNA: TGTGCCAGCAGCCAGCGACAGGGCGAGCCGTTCTTC; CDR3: CASSQRQGEPFF
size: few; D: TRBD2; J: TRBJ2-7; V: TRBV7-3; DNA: TGTGCCAGCAGCTTTGCGGGGGGGCCCGCCTACGAGCAGTACTTC; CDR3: CASSFAGGPAYEQYF
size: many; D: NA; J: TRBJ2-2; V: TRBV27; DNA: TGTGCCAGCAGTTTGCGGTCGTTCACCGGGGAGCTGTTTTTT; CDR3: CASSLRSFTGELFF
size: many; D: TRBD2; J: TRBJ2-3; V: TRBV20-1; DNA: TGCAGTGCTGGAGGACTAGCGGGGACCACAGATACGCAGTATTTT; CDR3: CSAGGLAGTTDTQYF
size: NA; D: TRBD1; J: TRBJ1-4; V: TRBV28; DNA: TGTGCCAGCAGTAATCCCGGGACAGGGGATGAAAAACTGTTTTTT; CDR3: CASSNPGTGDEKLFF
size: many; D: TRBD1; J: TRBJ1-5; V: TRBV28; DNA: TGTGCCAGCAGTCTACGACAGGGTTTACGCAATCAGCCCCAGCATTTT; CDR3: CASSLRQGLRNQPQHF
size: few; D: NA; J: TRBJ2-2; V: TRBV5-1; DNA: TGCGCCAGCAGTCGGGGCAGCGCGAACACCGGGGAGCTGTTTTTT; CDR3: CASSRGSANTGELFF